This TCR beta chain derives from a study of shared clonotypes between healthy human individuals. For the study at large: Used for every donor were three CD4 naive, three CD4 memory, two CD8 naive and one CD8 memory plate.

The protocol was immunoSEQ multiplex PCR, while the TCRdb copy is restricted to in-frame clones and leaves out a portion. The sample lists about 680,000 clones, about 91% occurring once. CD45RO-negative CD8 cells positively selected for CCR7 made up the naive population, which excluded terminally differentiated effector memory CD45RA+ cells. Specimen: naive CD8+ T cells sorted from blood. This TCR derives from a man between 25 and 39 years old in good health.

CDR3 residues: CSVGIGGYTF. The DNA of the CDR3 is TGCAGCGTCGGGATCGGTGGCTACACCTTC. V is TRBV29-1 and J is TRBJ1-2; D ambiguous. V was pared by 6 bases and J by 7 bases, with 9 bases between. Germline CDR1 and CDR2: SQVTM and ANQGSEA. The CDR3 spans 10 residues.